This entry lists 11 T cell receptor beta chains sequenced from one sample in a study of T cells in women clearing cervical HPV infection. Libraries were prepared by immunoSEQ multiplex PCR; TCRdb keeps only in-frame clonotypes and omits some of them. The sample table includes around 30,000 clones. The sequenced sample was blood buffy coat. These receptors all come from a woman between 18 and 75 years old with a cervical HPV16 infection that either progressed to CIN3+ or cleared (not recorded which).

CDR3 loop: CASSLEQRGRNDYTF. The CDR3 DNA, read in part, is TGTGCCAGCAGCTTAGAGCAGCGGGGGAGGAACGAC. V is TRBV7-9 and J is TRBJ1-2; D is perhaps TRBD1 (5 bases). The CDR3 extends 3 residues past the end of the read, so its final part is completed from the germline J gene. Looked up from germline, CDR1 is SEHNR and CDR2 is FQNEAQ (reference sequence). The CDR3 loop spans 15 amino acids.

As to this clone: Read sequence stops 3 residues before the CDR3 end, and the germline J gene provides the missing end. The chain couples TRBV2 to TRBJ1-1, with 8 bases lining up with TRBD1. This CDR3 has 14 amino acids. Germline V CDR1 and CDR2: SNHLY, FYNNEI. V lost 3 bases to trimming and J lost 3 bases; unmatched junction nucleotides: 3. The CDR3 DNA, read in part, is TGTGCCAGCAGTGAGGGCAGGGGGCACACTGAA. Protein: CASSEGRGHTE. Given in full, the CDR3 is CASSEGRGHTEAFF.

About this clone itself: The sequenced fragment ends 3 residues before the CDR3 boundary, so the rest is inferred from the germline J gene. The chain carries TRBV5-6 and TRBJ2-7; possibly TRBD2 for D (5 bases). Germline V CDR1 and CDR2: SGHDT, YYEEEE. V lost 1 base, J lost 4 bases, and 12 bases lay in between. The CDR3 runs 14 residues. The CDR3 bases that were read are TGTGCCAGCAGCTTGCGGGGATTCGGTTACGAG. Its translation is CASSLRGFGYE. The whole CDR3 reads CASSLRGFGYEQYF.

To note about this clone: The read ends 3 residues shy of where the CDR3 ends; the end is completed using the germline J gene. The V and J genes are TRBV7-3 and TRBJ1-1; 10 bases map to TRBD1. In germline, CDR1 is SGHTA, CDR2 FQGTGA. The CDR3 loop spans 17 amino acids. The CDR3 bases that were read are TGTGCCAGCAGCTACGATCCTACCCAGACAGGGGGCGAGGAA. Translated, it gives CASSYDPTQTGGEE. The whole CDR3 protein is CASSYDPTQTGGEEAFF.

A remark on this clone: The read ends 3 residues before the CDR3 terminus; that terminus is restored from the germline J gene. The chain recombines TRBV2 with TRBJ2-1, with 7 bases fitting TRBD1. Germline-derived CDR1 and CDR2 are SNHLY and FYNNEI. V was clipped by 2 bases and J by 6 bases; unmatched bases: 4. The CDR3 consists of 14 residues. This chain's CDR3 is CASSEPTGLNEQFF. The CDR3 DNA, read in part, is TGTGCCAGCAGTGAACCGACAGGGCTCAATGAG.

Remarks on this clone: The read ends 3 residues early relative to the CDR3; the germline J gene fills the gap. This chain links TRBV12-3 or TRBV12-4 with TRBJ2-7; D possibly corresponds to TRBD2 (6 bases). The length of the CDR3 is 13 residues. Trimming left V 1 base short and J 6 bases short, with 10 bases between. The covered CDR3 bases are TGTGCCAGCAGTTTAGGGGGGGTATTCGAG. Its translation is CASSLGGVFE. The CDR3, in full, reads CASSLGGVFEQYF.

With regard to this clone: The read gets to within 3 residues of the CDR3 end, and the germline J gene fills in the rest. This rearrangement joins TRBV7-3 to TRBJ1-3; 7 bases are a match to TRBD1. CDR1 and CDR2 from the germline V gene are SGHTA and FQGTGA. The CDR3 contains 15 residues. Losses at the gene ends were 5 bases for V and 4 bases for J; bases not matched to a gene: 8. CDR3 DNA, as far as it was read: TGTGCCAGCAGCCGGGGAGGGGGCTCCGGAAACACC. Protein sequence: CASSRGGGSGNT. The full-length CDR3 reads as CASSRGGGSGNTIYF.

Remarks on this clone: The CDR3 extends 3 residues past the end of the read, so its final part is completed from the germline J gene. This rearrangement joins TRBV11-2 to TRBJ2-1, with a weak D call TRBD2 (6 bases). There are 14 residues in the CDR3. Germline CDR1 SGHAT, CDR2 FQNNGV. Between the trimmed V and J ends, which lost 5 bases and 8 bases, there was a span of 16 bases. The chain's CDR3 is CASSPDTGEDEQFF. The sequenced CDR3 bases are TGTGCCAGCAGCCCGGACACGGGGGAGGATGAG. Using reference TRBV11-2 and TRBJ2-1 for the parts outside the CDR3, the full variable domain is EAGVAQSPRYKIIEKRQSVAFWCNPISGHATLYWYQQILGQGPKLLIQFQNNGVVDDSQLPKDRFSAERLKGVDSTLKIQPAKLEDSAVYLCASSPDTGEDEQFFGPGTRLTVL.

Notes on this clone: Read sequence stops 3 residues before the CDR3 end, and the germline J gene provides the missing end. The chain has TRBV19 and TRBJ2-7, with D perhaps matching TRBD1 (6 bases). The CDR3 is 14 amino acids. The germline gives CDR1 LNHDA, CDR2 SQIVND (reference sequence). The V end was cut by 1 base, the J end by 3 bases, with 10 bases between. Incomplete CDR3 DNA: TGTGCCAGTAGTATAGGGGGGCCCGGCTACGAG. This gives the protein CASSIGGPGYE. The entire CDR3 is CASSIGGPGYEQYF.

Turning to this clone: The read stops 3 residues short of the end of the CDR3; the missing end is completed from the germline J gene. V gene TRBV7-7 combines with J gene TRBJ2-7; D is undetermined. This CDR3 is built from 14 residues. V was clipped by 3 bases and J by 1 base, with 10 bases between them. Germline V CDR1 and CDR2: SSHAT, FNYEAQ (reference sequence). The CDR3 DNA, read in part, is TGTGCCAGCAGCTTCTCCCCAGAGTCCTACGAG. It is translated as CASSFSPESYE. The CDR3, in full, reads CASSFSPESYEQYF.

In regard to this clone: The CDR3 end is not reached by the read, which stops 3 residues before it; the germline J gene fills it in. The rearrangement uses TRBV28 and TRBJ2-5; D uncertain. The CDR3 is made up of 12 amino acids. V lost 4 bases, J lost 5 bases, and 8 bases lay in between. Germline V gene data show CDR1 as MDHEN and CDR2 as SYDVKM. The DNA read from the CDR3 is TGTGCCAGCAGTTCGACTCCGGAGACC. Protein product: CASSSTPET. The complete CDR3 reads CASSSTPETQYF.